The 19 T cell receptor beta chains below all came from one sample that was sequenced in a study of T cells after yellow fever vaccination. One entry per CDR3 protein results from TCRdb running MiXCR on the 5' RACE reads. Of about 240,000 distinct CDR3 sequences listed, less than 9% are singletons. The material sequenced was CD4+ T cells sorted from PBMCs, taken 15 days after the yellow fever booster vaccination. These receptors came from a man between 25 and 39 years old who received the YFV17D yellow fever vaccine.

The chain links TRBV13 to TRBJ2-5, with TRBD1 as a possible D gene (5 bases). V lost 5 bases and J lost 6, with 16 bases in between. The CDR3 loop spans 14 amino acids. Germline V lookup: CDR1 PRHDT, CDR2 FYEKMQ (reference sequence). CDR3 region: CASSHQGRSQTQYF. CDR3 nucleotides: TGTGCCAGCAGCCACCAGGGTAGATCGCAGACCCAGTACTTC. Variable domain in full (rest from reference TRBV13 and TRBJ2-5): AAGVIQSPRHLIKEKRETATLKCYPIPRHDTVYWYQQGPGQDPQFLISFYEKMQSDKGSIPDRFSAQQFSDYHSELNMSSLELGDSALYFCASSHQGRSQTQYFGPGTRLLVL.

The gene calls are TRBV28 and TRBJ2-5; 7 bases are a match to TRBD1. The V gene end was trimmed by 6 bases and the J gene end by 4 bases; junction bases not matched to a gene: 5. The V gene's germline CDR1 is MDHEN and CDR2 SYDVKM. The CDR3 sequence is 13 residues long. The CDR3 DNA reads TGTGCCAGCAGGACAGGGTCGCGAGAGACCCAGTACTTC. This translates into CASRTGSRETQYF.

The gene calls are TRBV7-2 and TRBJ1-5; 10 nucleotides agree with TRBD1. The germline gives CDR1 SGHTA, CDR2 FQGNSA. The V segment lost 5 bases and the J segment 4 bases; nucleotides outside the gene matches: 5. The CDR3 runs 15 residues. CDR3 nucleotides: TGTGCCAGCAGCGACAGGACAGGGGGGAATCAGCCCCAGCATTTT. This codes for CASSDRTGGNQPQHF.

The chain joins TRBV2 to TRBJ2-1; 8 bases align to TRBD2. CDR1 and CDR2 (germline): SNHLY, FYNNEI. Trimming cost V 2 bases and J 0 bases; bases outside gene matches: 0. There are 15 residues in the CDR3. The CDR3 sequence: CASSESGSSYNEQFF. The CDR3 nucleotides read TGTGCCAGCAGTGAAAGCGGGAGCTCCTACAATGAGCAGTTCTTC.

This clonotype turned up a few times. The rearrangement joins TRBV20-1 to TRBJ2-1; either TRBD1 or TRBD2 may fit D (5 bases each). V was clipped by 5 bases and J by 8 bases, with 19 bases between them. The CDR3 sequence is 14 residues long. The germline CDR1 and CDR2 sequences are DFQATT and SNEGSKA (reference sequence). This CDR3 reads CSAGALGPGDEQFF. The DNA of the CDR3 is TGCAGTGCTGGGGCACTAGGACCTGGGGATGAGCAGTTCTTC.

The rearrangement uses TRBV20-1 and TRBJ2-1; TRBD2 might be the D (6 bases). This CDR3 comprises 13 residues. Germline V CDR1 and CDR2: DFQATT, SNEGSKA (reference sequence). V lost 8 bases, J lost 6 bases, and 17 bases lay in between. CDR3 sequence: CSTTTGGANEQFF. CDR3 nucleotides: TGCAGTACTACCACAGGAGGGGCCAATGAGCAGTTCTTC.

This clonotype has a count of ten or more. This chain connects TRBV5-1 to TRBJ2-3; D possibly corresponds to TRBD2 (5 bases). Between the trimmed V and J ends, which lost 4 bases and 11 bases, there was a span of 14 bases. CDR3 length: 12 residues. CDR1 is SGHRS and CDR2 is YFSETQ in the germline V gene. CDR3 sequence (DNA): TGCGCCAGCAGCGCGGACTCCATGGGGCAGTATTTT. Translating gives CASSADSMGQYF.

In its sample, this clonotype was seen a few times. V gene TRBV27 combines with J gene TRBJ2-1; a possible D gene is TRBD2 (6 bases). Per the germline V gene, CDR1 is MNHEY and CDR2 is SMNVEV (reference sequence). The CDR3 consists of 13 residues. V lost 5 bases, J lost 9 bases, and 14 bases lay in between. For the CDR3, the DNA is TGTGCCAGCAGTCTGTCGGGAGCAGCTGAGCAGTTCTTC. Translation: CASSLSGAAEQFF.

The gene calls are TRBV3-1 and TRBJ2-7; tentative D call: TRBD1 (5 bases). The V end was cut by 1 base, the J end by 1 base, with 5 bases between. Germline assignment: CDR1 LGHDT and CDR2 YNNKEL (reference sequence). The CDR3 consists of 13 residues. The CDR3 loop reads CASSQGTSYEQYF. CDR3 DNA: TGTGCCAGCAGCCAAGGGACATCCTACGAGCAGTACTTC.

In this sample, this clonotype turned up many times. The rearrangement uses TRBV12-3 or TRBV12-4 and TRBJ1-1, with a weak D call TRBD1 (5 bases). The V gene lost 7 bases and the J gene lost 10 bases, with 19 bases spanning the gap. CDR3 length: 13 amino acids. As DNA, the CDR3 is TGTGCCAGCACCCTGGGGAGTGGGGCTGGAGCTTTCTTT. Translated: CASTLGSGAGAFF.

The sample holds a few counts of this clonotype. The chain carries TRBV7-2 and TRBJ2-2; D may be TRBD1 (5 bases). This CDR3 is built from 14 residues. Germline V gene data show CDR1 as SGHTA and CDR2 as FQGNSA. V lost 5 bases, J lost 6 bases, and 13 bases lay in between. The DNA of the CDR3 is TGTGCCAGCAGCGTCCAGGGATCCTCCGGGGAGCTGTTTTTT. It codes for CASSVQGSSGELFF.

This clonotype was detected ten times or more. The gene calls are TRBV29-1 and TRBJ2-5; D is perhaps TRBD2 (6 bases). Germline V CDR1 and CDR2: SQVTM, ANQGSEA. The V and J ends lost 4 bases and 0 bases respectively, with 15 bases between them. The CDR3 contains 15 residues. CDR3 bases: TGCAGCGTTGGGGAGTCGGGAGCCAACCAAGAGACCCAGTACTTC. It encodes CSVGESGANQETQYF.

There are a few counts of this clonotype. The chain is built from TRBV7-9 and TRBJ2-7; D is unclear. Between the trimmed V and J ends, which lost 8 bases and 0 bases, there was a span of 14 bases. This CDR3 spans 14 amino acids. The V gene's germline CDR1 is SEHNR and CDR2 FQNEAQ (reference sequence). CDR3 amino acids: CASFPRVSSYEQYF. In DNA, the CDR3 is TGTGCCAGCTTCCCCCGGGTAAGCTCCTACGAGCAGTACTTC.

This chain connects TRBV20-1 to TRBJ1-2, with unresolved D. Trimming took 3 bases from V and 1 from J, leaving 12 bases between them. The CDR3 is 14 residues long. Germline CDR1 is DFQATT and CDR2 is SNEGSKA (reference sequence). CDR3 sequence: CSASLAGDNYGYTF. The CDR3 DNA reads as TGCAGTGCTAGCTTAGCGGGAGATAACTATGGCTACACCTTC.

Ten or more counts support this clonotype. This rearrangement joins TRBV20-1 to TRBJ2-1; no clear D gene. This CDR3 contains 14 residues. Germline CDR1 is DFQATT and CDR2 is SNEGSKA (reference sequence). V was trimmed by 0 bases and J by 0 bases, leaving 6 bases between them. This CDR3 is CSARESHSYNEQFF. The CDR3, as DNA: TGCAGTGCTAGAGAGTCCCACTCCTACAATGAGCAGTTCTTC.

This clonotype was picked up a small number of times. This chain connects TRBV5-1 to TRBJ2-2, with 8 positions matching TRBD2. The CDR3 is made up of 14 amino acids. The V gene end was trimmed by 3 bases and the J gene end by 6 bases; junction bases not matched to a gene: 4. CDR1 is SGHRS and CDR2 is YFSETQ in the germline V gene. DNA of the CDR3: TGCGCCAGCAGCTCCATAGCGGGGTCCGGGGAGCTGTTTTTT. Amino acid sequence: CASSSIAGSGELFF.

At least ten counts were recorded for this clonotype. This chain joins TRBV3-1 and TRBJ1-2; no definite D call. The germline V gene has CDR1 LGHDT and CDR2 YNNKEL (reference sequence). This CDR3 is built from 13 residues. Trimming left V 1 base short and J 4 bases short, with 7 bases between. CDR3: CASSQGSTYGYTF. The CDR3 nucleotides are TGTGCCAGCAGCCAAGGGTCCACCTATGGCTACACCTTC.

This clonotype was counted a few times. The chain joins TRBV12-3 or TRBV12-4 to TRBJ2-1; 9 bases align to TRBD2. Trimming removed 5 bases from V and 7 bases from J; junction bases left unmatched: 6. The CDR3 has 14 residues. CDR3 region: CASSTGGRENEQFF. CDR3 coding DNA: TGTGCCAGCAGTACCGGCGGGAGGGAGAATGAGCAGTTCTTC.

This clonotype has a handful of counts. The chain carries TRBV6-5 and TRBJ1-1; D is possibly TRBD1 (5 bases). Germline values: CDR1 MNHEY, CDR2 SVGAGI. CDR3 length equals 14 residues. V was clipped by 6 bases and J by 10 bases, with 21 bases between them. In nucleotides, the CDR3 is TGTGCCAGCAGCACCGGGGCCTCGATCGGGGGAGCTTTCTTT. It is translated as CASSTGASIGGAFF.